These 24 T cell receptor beta chains were sequenced from one sample in a study of identical twins (dated by TCRdb to 2016 to 2018). The library relied on 5' RACE. Instrument used: Illumina HiSeq 2000. TCRdb reran the public reads through fastp at Q25 and MiXCR, keeping productive beta chains. Entries are consolidated by CDR3 protein sequence, retaining the most common genes and DNA. Counted in this sample were roughly 770,000 distinct CDR3 sequences; about 20% of them appeared once. The top ten clones comprise under 15% of the sample. The same specimen was also included in a second study, on T cells expressing NK-cell markers.

Sequencing was done on a sample of PBMCs. The receptors here all came from a woman aged 18-29 years in good health.

The chain uses TRBV20-1 and TRBJ2-7; tentatively, D is TRBD2 (5 bases). The CDR3 extends over 12 amino acids. V was trimmed by 5 bases and J by 2 bases, leaving 10 bases between them. Germline loops: CDR1 DFQATT, CDR2 SNEGSKA (reference sequence). The CDR3 region has the DNA TGCAGTGCTGGCGAGGGTACCTACGAGCAGTACTTC. Translation: CSAGEGTYEQYF.

This clonotype was picked up a small number of times. The chain recombines TRBV12-3 or TRBV12-4 with TRBJ1-2; TRBD1 agrees at 9 bases. The V segment lost 4 bases and the J segment 8 bases; nucleotides outside the gene matches: 14. This CDR3 spans 16 amino acids. The DNA for the CDR3 is TGTGCCAGCAGTTCAAGGAATGCGGGACAGGGCAGGGGCTACACCTTC. This gives the protein CASSSRNAGQGRGYTF.

V gene TRBV7-9 combines with J gene TRBJ2-3; 8 nucleotides match TRBD2. V gave up 0 bases and J gave up 4 bases; unmatched junction bases: 9. The CDR3 has 17 residues. Germline V gives CDR1 SEHNR, CDR2 FQNEAQ (reference sequence). CDR3 DNA sequence: TGTGCCAGCAGCTTAGCGGACGGGAGGGCCCGGTCAGATACGCAGTATTTT. Translating it yields CASSLADGRARSDTQYF.

A few counts support this clonotype. The chain employs TRBV29-1 and TRBJ1-4; D is unclear. This CDR3 region has 11 residues. Germline V lookup: CDR1 SQVTM, CDR2 ANQGSEA. Trimming took off 8 bases at V and 4 bases at J, with 8 bases between the two ends. The CDR3 DNA reads TGCAGCATCTGGTTTAATGAAAAACTGTTTTTT. Its protein product is CSIWFNEKLFF. Full variable domain (outside the CDR3, taken from reference TRBV29-1 and TRBJ1-4): SAVISQKPSRDICQRGTSLTIQCQVDSQVTMMFWYRQQPGQSLTLIATANQGSEATYESGFVIDKFPISRPNLTFSTLTVSNMSPEDSSIYLCSIWFNEKLFFGSGTQLSVL.

V is TRBV5-1 and J is TRBJ2-1; the D is unclear. The V gene's germline CDR1 is SGHRS and CDR2 YFSETQ. CDR3 size: 16 residues. Trimming took off 1 base at V and 2 bases at J, with 13 bases between the two ends. This chain's CDR3 is CASSLTIGSPYNEQFF. CDR3 sequence (DNA): TGCGCCAGCAGCTTGACAATAGGGTCCCCCTACAATGAGCAGTTCTTC. Full variable domain (remainder filled in from reference TRBV5-1 and TRBJ2-1): KAGVTQTPRYLIKTRGQQVTLSCSPISGHRSVSWYQQTPGQGLQFLFEYFSETQRNKGNFPGRFSGRQFSNSRSEMNVSTLELGDSALYLCASSLTIGSPYNEQFFGPGTRLTVL.

The CDR3, as DNA: TGTGCCAGCAGCCCTACTAGCGCCGGAGTTTTCGAGCAGTACTTC. Its translation is CASSPTSAGVFEQYF. The V and J genes are TRBV12-3 or TRBV12-4 and TRBJ2-7; 7 bases align to TRBD2. This CDR3 comprises 15 residues. The ends lost 6 bases at V and 6 bases at J; junction bases unmatched: 14.

This clonotype has a count of ten or more. The rearrangement links TRBV20-1 to TRBJ1-1; D is uncertain. There are 11 residues in the CDR3. Germline CDR1 DFQATT, CDR2 SNEGSKA (reference sequence). V lost 6 bases, J lost 2 bases, and 7 bases lay in between. The CDR3 is CSAGGNTEAFF. In DNA, the CDR3 is TGCAGTGCAGGCGGCAACACTGAAGCTTTCTTT.

The V gene is TRBV12-3 or TRBV12-4, the J gene TRBJ2-1; D is perhaps TRBD2 (6 bases). Deletions cut 6 bases from V and 7 bases from J, with 16 bases between. This CDR3 comprises 14 residues. CDR3 coding DNA: TGTGCCAGCAGCACCGGGACTTCTACAAATGAGCAGTTCTTC. Residues: CASSTGTSTNEQFF.

J is TRBJ2-7 and V is TRBV12-3 or TRBV12-4, with a tentative D call TRBD1 (5 bases). Trimming took off 2 bases at V and 5 bases at J, with 13 bases between the two ends. This CDR3 has 14 amino acids. CDR3 sequence: CASSLIFGRDEQYF. The CDR3 DNA is TGTGCCAGCAGTTTAATCTTTGGCAGGGACGAGCAGTACTTC.

This chain joins TRBV29-1 and TRBJ1-1; TRBD1 might be the D (5 bases). V was clipped by 4 bases and J by 6 bases, with 12 bases between them. Germline V lookup: CDR1 SQVTM, CDR2 ANQGSEA. The CDR3 has 12 amino acids. The CDR3 coding sequence is TGCAGCGTTGGACGGGGCACGTCTGAAGCTTTCTTT. It codes for CSVGRGTSEAFF. Using reference TRBV29-1 and TRBJ1-1 for the parts outside the CDR3, the full variable domain is SAVISQKPSRDICQRGTSLTIQCQVDSQVTMMFWYRQQPGQSLTLIATANQGSEATYESGFVIDKFPISRPNLTFSTLTVSNMSPEDSSIYLCSVGRGTSEAFFGQGTRLTVV.

There are a few counts of this clonotype. In DNA, the CDR3 is TGTGCCAGCAGATTTGTAGATACGCAGTATTTT. Protein product: CASRFVDTQYF. The V and J genes are TRBV12-3 or TRBV12-4 and TRBJ2-3; no reliable D call. The ends were cut back, 6 bases at V and 5 bases at J, with 6 bases in the middle. This CDR3 contains 11 residues.

This clonotype turned up a few times. This chain links TRBV29-1 with TRBJ2-3; TRBD2 aligns across 7 bases. Losses at the gene ends were 0 bases for V and 5 bases for J; bases not matched to a gene: 8. The CDR3 is made up of 15 amino acids. CDR1 and CDR2 from the germline V gene are SQVTM and ANQGSEA. The CDR3 nucleotides read TGCAGCGTTGAAGATCGGGCTAGCGGTAGAGATACGCAGTATTTT. Its protein is CSVEDRASGRDTQYF.

This clonotype has more than one count but fewer than ten. This chain joins TRBV7-2 and TRBJ1-1; D not certain. The germline V gene has CDR1 SGHTA and CDR2 FQGNSA. This CDR3 is 16 amino acids long. V lost 3 bases and J 0 bases, leaving 14 bases between the germline ends. CDR3 DNA sequence: TGTGCCAGCAGCTTGCGGGTGGTAGCCCTGAACACTGAAGCTTTCTTT. Amino acids: CASSLRVVALNTEAFF.

This clonotype has a handful of counts. The chain couples TRBV7-2 to TRBJ2-5; perhaps D is TRBD1 or TRBD2 (5 bases each). This CDR3 has 15 amino acids. Trimming removed 4 bases at V and 2 bases at J, with 14 bases between. CDR1 and CDR2 from the germline V gene are SGHTA and FQGNSA. This CDR3 is CASSSFRDLQETQYF. The CDR3 nucleotides are TGTGCCAGCAGCTCATTCCGGGACCTTCAAGAGACCCAGTACTTC.

The chain has TRBV7-9 and TRBJ2-7; D remains ambiguous. Trimming removed 7 bases from V and 2 bases from J, with 15 bases in between. The germline V gene encodes CDR1 SEHNR and CDR2 FQNEAQ (reference sequence). The CDR3 loop spans 14 amino acids. In nucleotides, the CDR3 is TGTGCCAGCACCTCATTAACAAAAACCTACGAGCAGTACTTC. Its protein is CASTSLTKTYEQYF.

V gene TRBV2 combines with J gene TRBJ2-5, with 9 bases fitting TRBD2. The germline CDR1 and CDR2 sequences are SNHLY and FYNNEI. The CDR3 is made up of 14 amino acids. V was clipped by 4 bases and J by 7 bases; unmatched bases: 7. CDR3 sequence (DNA): TGTGCCAGCAGTGTACAGCGGGAGGTACGGACCCAGTACTTC. It is translated as CASSVQREVRTQYF.

The J gene is TRBJ1-1, the V gene TRBV7-2, with 9 bases matching TRBD1. The J segment lost 6 bases and the V segment lost 5 bases, leaving 7 bases of the junction unmatched. The germline V gene has CDR1 SGHTA and CDR2 FQGNSA. The CDR3 loop spans 14 amino acids. The CDR3 DNA reads TGTGCCAGCAGCATGGGGACAGGGAATGCTGAAGCTTTCTTT. As protein: CASSMGTGNAEAFF.

In this sample, this clonotype turned up a few times. The chain links TRBV6-1 to TRBJ2-5; D gene unclear. V dropped 6 bases and J dropped 2 bases, with 16 bases sitting between them. The CDR3 sequence is 15 residues long. Germline V gene data show CDR1 as MNHNS and CDR2 as SASEGT. This CDR3 reads CASRKTPGLQETQYF. CDR3 in DNA: TGTGCCAGCAGGAAGACCCCGGGCCTGCAAGAGACCCAGTACTTC.

This chain uses TRBV7-6 with TRBJ2-1, with 9 nucleotides matching TRBD1. J was trimmed by 4 bases and V by 2 bases; bases with no gene match: 9. Germline-derived CDR1 and CDR2 are SGHVS and FNYEAQ. There are 17 residues in the CDR3. The CDR3 coding sequence is TGTGCCAGCAGCTTACTCCCCGGACAGGGGAGATACAATGAGCAGTTCTTC. Its translation: CASSLLPGQGRYNEQFF.

This clonotype has a handful of counts. The rearrangement joins TRBV12-3 or TRBV12-4 to TRBJ1-4; 8 nucleotides line up with TRBD1. The V and J ends lost 6 bases and 5 bases, in that order; junction bases with no gene match: 8. This CDR3 spans 15 amino acids. CDR3 DNA: TGTGCCAGCAGGCTCCGGACAGGGTGGAATGAAAAACTGTTTTTT. It yields the protein CASRLRTGWNEKLFF.

This clonotype has at least ten counts. One junction end disagrees with the germline gene, perhaps due to a read error. The CDR3 reads CASSLVRGYEQYF. The CDR3 DNA is TGTGCCAGCAGTTTAGTGCGGGGCTACGAGCAGTACTTC. The V call is TRBV7-2, the J call TRBJ2-7; maybe TRBD2 (6 bases). Per germline, CDR1 SGHTA and CDR2 FQGNSA. The CDR3 runs to 13 residues.

Many counts were recorded for this clonotype. The CDR3 spells CASASGGNSYNEQFF. The CDR3, as DNA: TGCGCCAGCGCTAGTGGGGGGAACTCCTACAATGAGCAGTTCTTC. The chain links TRBV5-1 to TRBJ2-1; the D gene is possibly TRBD2 (6 bases). CDR1 is SGHRS and CDR2 is YFSETQ in the germline V gene. Trimming removed 7 bases from V and 0 bases from J, with 14 bases in between. The CDR3 spans 15 residues.

This chain joins TRBV20-1 and TRBJ1-6; no definite D call. Germline assignment: CDR1 DFQATT and CDR2 SNEGSKA (reference sequence). Between the trimmed V and J ends, which lost 3 bases and 6 bases, there was a span of 6 bases. The CDR3 length is 12 residues. The CDR3 sequence: CSASGSNSPLHF. CDR3 nucleotide sequence: TGCAGTGCTAGCGGCAGTAATTCACCCCTCCACTTT.

The rearrangement uses TRBV12-3 or TRBV12-4 and TRBJ2-7; the D is unclear. The CDR3 runs to 13 residues. Trimming left V 5 bases short and J 5 bases short, with 13 bases between. The CDR3 spells CASSENNWDEQYF. CDR3 DNA: TGTGCCAGCAGTGAGAACAACTGGGACGAGCAGTACTTC.